In its sample, the clone carrying this T cell receptor beta chain was seen many times. Antigen unknown. The sample originates from a study of post-analysis software for immune sequencing data. Findings and limits, study-wide: With TRBV5-6, TRBV5-1 and TRBV20-1 included, roughly five TRBV segments were more frequent in patients than in controls.

Libraries were made from TCR beta cDNA, and they carried unique molecular identifiers. Each CDR3 protein gets one entry after TCRdb re-called the PCR reads with MiXCR. The data contain hundreds of thousands of distinct CDR3 sequences, 44% of them seen just once; the ten biggest clones take up around 1.7%. The ends were cut back, 8 bases at V and 2 bases at J, with 12 bases in the middle. This CDR3 comprises 13 residues. The clonotype comes from a girl aged 10 to 17 with multiple sclerosis. The rearrangement joins TRBV12-3 or TRBV12-4 to TRBJ2-5, with D uncertain. Sequenced input: blood. The CDR3 region is CASVGQIQETQYF. CDR3 sequence (DNA): TGTGCCAGCGTAGGGCAGATTCAAGAGACCCAGTACTTC.